The subject of this entry is one TCR beta chain. This sample is part of a study of blood T cell repertoires in COVID-19. TCRdb's table, derived via immunoSEQ multiplex PCR, lists solely in-frame clones and lacks some. The sample gives 200,000 or so clones, 80% to 90% of which show up once; over 3% is in the top ten. The source is a middle-aged woman with acute COVID-19. Specimen: PBMCs or T cells enriched from blood (not recorded which).

Here the CDR3 reads CATSDPAQGGKGEQFF. CDR3 in DNA: TGTGCCACCAGTGATCCCGCCCAGGGCGGGAAGGGTGAGCAGTTCTTC. V usage is TRBV24-1 and J usage is TRBJ2-1, with a weak D call TRBD2 (6 bases). The CDR3 is 16 amino acids. Trimming left V 3 bases short and J 9 bases short, with 20 bases between. Per germline, CDR1 KGHDR and CDR2 SFDVKD.